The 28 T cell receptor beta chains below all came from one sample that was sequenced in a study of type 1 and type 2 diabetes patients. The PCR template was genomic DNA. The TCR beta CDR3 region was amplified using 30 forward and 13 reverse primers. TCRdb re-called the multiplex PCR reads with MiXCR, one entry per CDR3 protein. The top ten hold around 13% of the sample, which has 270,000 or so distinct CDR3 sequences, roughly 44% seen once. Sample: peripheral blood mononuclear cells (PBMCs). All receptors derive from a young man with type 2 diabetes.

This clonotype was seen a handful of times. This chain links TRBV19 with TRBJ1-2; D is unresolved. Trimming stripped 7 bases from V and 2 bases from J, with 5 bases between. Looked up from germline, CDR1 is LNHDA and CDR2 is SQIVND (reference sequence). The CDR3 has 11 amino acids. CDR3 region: CASKGNYGYTF. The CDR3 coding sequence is TGTGCCAGTAAAGGGAACTATGGCTACACCTTC.

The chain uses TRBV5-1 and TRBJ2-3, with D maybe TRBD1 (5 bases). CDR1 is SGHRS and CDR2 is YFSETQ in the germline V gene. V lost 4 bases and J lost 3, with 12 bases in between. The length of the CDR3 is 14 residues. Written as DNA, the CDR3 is TGCGCCAGCAGCGTAATCCAGGGTACAGATACGCAGTATTTT. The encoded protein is CASSVIQGTDTQYF.

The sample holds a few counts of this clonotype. The CDR3 DNA reads TGTGCCAGTAGTATACCAGCGGGAGATAGCACCGGGGAGCTGTTTTTT. It yields the protein CASSIPAGDSTGELFF. This chain joins TRBV19 and TRBJ2-2; 8 bases map to TRBD2. The germline V gene has CDR1 LNHDA and CDR2 SQIVND (reference sequence). This CDR3 region has 16 residues. V lost 2 bases, J lost 4 bases, and 6 bases stayed unmatched.

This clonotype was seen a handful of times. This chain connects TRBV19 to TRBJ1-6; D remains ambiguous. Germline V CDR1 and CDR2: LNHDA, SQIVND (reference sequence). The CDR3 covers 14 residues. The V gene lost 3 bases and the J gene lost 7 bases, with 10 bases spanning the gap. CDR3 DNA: TGTGCCAGTAGTATGTACTCCGGGAATTCACCCCTCCACTTT. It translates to CASSMYSGNSPLHF.

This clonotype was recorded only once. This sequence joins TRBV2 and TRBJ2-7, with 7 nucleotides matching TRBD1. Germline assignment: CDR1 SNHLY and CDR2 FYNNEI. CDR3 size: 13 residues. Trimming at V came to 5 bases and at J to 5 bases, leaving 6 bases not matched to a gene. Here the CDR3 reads CASSYSDRDEQYF. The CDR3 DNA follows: TGTGCCAGCAGTTACTCCGACAGGGACGAGCAGTACTTC.

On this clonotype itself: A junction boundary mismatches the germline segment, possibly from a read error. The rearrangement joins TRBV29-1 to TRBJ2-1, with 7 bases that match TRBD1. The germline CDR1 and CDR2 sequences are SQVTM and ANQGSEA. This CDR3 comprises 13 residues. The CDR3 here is CSHRDSSYDEQFF. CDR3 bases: TGCAGCCACCGGGACAGCTCCTACGATGAGCAGTTCTTC.

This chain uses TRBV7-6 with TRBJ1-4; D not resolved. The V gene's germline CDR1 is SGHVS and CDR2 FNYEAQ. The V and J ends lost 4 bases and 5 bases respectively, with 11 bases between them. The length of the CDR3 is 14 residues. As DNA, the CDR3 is TGTGCCAGCAGCTCCGAGGTGGGGAATGAAAAACTGTTTTTT. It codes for CASSSEVGNEKLFF.

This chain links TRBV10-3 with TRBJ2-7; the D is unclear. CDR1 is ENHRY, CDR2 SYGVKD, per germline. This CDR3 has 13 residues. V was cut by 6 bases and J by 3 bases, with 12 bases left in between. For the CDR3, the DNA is TGTGCCATCAGCCTTGGCGGATTCTACGAGCAGTACTTC. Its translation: CAISLGGFYEQYF.

CDR3 DNA: TGTGCCAGCACCCTCCGGGGCGGTGTGGGCACAGATACGCAGTATTTT. Amino acid sequence: CASTLRGGVGTDTQYF. The V and J genes are TRBV12-5 and TRBJ2-3; D is possibly TRBD1 or TRBD2 (5 bases each). The CDR3 is 16 residues long. Germline CDR1 reads LGHNT; CDR2 reads FRNRAP.

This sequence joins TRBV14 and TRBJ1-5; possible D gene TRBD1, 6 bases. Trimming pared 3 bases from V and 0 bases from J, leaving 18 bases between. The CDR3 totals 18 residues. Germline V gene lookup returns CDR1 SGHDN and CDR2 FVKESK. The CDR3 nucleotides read TGTGCCAGCAGCCAGTTCCTGAACAGGGAATATAGCAATCAGCCCCAGCATTTT. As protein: CASSQFLNREYSNQPQHF.

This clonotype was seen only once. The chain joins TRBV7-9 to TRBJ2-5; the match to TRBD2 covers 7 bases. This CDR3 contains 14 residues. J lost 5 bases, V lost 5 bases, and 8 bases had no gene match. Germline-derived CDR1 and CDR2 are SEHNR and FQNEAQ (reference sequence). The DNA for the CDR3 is TGTGCCAGCAGCCCCAACGGGGGGACGGAGACCCAGTACTTC. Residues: CASSPNGGTETQYF.

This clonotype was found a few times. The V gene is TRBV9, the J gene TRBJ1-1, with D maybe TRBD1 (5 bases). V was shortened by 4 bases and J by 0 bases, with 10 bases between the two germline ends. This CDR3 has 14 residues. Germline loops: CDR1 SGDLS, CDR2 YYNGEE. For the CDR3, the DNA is TGTGCCAGCAGCCAACAGGCTTTGAACACTGAAGCTTTCTTT. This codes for CASSQQALNTEAFF.

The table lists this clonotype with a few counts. The CDR3 DNA follows: TGTGCCAGCAGCTCCGGGGGTTTCACTGAAGCTTTCTTT. Translated, it gives CASSSGGFTEAFF. This rearrangement joins TRBV7-3 to TRBJ1-1; a possible D gene is TRBD1 (5 bases). This CDR3 is 13 amino acids long. V dropped 4 bases and J dropped 4 bases, with 10 bases sitting between them. Germline V gene lookup returns CDR1 SGHTA and CDR2 FQGTGA.

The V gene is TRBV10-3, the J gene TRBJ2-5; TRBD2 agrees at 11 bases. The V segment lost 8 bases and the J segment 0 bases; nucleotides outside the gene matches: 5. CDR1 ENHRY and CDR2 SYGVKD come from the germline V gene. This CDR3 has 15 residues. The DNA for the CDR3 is TGTGCCATCGGCGGGACTAGCGGAAACCAAGAGACCCAGTACTTC. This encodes CAIGGTSGNQETQYF.

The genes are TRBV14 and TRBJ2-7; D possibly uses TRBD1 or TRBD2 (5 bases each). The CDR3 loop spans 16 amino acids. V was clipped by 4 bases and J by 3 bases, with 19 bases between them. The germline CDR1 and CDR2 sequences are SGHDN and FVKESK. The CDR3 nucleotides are TGTGCCAGCAGCCGCATCGGATCGGGGCCTGGCTACGAGCAGTACTTC. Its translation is CASSRIGSGPGYEQYF.

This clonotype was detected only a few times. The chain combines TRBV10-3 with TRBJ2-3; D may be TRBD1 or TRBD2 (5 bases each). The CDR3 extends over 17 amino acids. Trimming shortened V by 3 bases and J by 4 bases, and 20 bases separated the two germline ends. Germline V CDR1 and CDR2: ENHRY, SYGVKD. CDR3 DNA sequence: TGTGCCATCAGTGACTCCTCTGGGGGTGTTTCGGCAGATACGCAGTATTTT. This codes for CAISDSSGGVSADTQYF.

CDR3 region: CASSLRPRGRQYNEQFF. The CDR3 nucleotides are TGTGCCAGCAGCCTCAGGCCCCGGGGGCGCCAATACAATGAGCAGTTCTTC. The chain carries TRBV7-2 and TRBJ2-1; tentatively, D is TRBD1 or TRBD2 (6 bases each). This CDR3 is 17 amino acids long. CDR1 SGHTA and CDR2 FQGNSA come from the germline V gene. V lost 5 bases to trimming and J lost 4 bases, with 21 bases between them.

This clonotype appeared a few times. CDR3 amino acids: CASSLGRTEAFF. DNA of the CDR3: TGTGCCAGCAGCTTAGGGAGGACTGAAGCTTTCTTT. The chain couples TRBV7-9 to TRBJ1-1; D is undetermined. Trimming took off 1 base at V and 5 bases at J, with 5 bases between the two ends. Looked up from germline, CDR1 is SEHNR and CDR2 is FQNEAQ (reference sequence). CDR3 length: 12 residues.

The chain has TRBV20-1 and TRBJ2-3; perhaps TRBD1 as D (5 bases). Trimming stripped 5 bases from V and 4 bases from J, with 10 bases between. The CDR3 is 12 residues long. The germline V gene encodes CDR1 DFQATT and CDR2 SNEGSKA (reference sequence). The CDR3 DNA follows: TGCAGTGCTCCTGACAGTGCAGATACGCAGTATTTT. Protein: CSAPDSADTQYF.

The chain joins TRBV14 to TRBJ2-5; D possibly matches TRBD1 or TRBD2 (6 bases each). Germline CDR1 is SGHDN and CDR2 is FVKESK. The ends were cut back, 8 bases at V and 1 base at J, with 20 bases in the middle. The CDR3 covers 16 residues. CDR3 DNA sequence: TGTGCCAGCTCACCGGGGGCTAGCAGGGGCCAAGAGACCCAGTACTTC. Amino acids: CASSPGASRGQETQYF. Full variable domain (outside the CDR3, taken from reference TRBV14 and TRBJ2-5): EAGVTQFPSHSVIEKGQTVTLRCDPISGHDNLYWYRRVMGKEIKFLLHFVKESKQDESGMPNNRFLAERTGGTYSTLKVQPAELEDSGVYFCASSPGASRGQETQYFGPGTRLLVL.

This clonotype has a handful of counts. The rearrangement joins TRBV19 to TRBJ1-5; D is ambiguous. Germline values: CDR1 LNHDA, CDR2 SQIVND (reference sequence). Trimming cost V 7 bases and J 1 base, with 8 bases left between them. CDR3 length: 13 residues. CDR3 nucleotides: TGTGCCAGTAATTGGAGGAGCAATCAGCCCCAGCATTTT. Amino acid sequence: CASNWRSNQPQHF.

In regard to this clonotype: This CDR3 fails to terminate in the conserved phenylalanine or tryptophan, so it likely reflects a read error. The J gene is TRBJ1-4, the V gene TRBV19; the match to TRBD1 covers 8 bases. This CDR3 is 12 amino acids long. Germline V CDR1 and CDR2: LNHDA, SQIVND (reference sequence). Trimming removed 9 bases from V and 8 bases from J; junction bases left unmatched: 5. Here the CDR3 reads CASRDRREKLFS. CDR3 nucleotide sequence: TGTGCCAGCCGGGACAGGAGGGAAAAACTGTTTTCT.

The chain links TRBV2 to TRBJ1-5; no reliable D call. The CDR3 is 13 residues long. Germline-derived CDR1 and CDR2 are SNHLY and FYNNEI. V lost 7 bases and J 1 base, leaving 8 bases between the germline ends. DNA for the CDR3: TGTGCCAGCAAATGGAGGAGCAATCAGCCCCAGCATTTT. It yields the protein CASKWRSNQPQHF. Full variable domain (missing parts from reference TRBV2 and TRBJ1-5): EPEVTQTPSHQVTQMGQEVILRCVPISNHLYFYWYRQILGQKVEFLVSFYNNEISEKSEIFDDQFSVERPDGSNFTLKIRSTKLEDSAMYFCASKWRSNQPQHFGDGTRLSIL.

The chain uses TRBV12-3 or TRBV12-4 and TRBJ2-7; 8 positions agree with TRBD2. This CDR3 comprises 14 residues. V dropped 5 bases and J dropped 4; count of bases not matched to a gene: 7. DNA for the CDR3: TGTGCCAGCAGTGTAGGACTAGCACCGTACGAGCAGTACTTC. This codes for CASSVGLAPYEQYF.

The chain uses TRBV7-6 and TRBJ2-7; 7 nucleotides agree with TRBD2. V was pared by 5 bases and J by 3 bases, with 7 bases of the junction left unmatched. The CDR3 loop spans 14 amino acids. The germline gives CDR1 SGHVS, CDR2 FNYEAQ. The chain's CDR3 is CASSPGTNHYEQYF. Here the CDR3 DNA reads TGTGCCAGCAGCCCCGGGACTAATCACTACGAGCAGTACTTC.

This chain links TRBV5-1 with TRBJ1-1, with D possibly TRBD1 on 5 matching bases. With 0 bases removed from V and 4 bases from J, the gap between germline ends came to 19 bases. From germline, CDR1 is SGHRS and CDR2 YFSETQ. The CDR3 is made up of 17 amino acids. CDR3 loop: CASSLEGSRVEGTEAFF. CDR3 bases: TGCGCCAGCAGCTTGGAAGGATCCAGGGTCGAGGGCACTGAAGCTTTCTTT.

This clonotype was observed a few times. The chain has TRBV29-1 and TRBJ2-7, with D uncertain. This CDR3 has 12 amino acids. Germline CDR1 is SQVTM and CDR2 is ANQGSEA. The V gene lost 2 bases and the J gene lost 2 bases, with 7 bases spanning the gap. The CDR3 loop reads CSVETDAYEQYF. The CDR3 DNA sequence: TGCAGCGTTGAAACCGATGCCTACGAGCAGTACTTC.

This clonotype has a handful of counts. The CDR3 coding sequence is TGCAGCGTGTCCGGGACAGCCAGCTCCTACGAGCAGTACTTC. Protein: CSVSGTASSYEQYF. The J gene is TRBJ2-7, the V gene TRBV29-1; TRBD1 matches 7 bases. CDR1 SQVTM and CDR2 ANQGSEA come from the germline V gene. This CDR3 contains 14 residues. Trimming at V came to 6 bases and at J to 0 bases, leaving 8 bases not matched to a gene.